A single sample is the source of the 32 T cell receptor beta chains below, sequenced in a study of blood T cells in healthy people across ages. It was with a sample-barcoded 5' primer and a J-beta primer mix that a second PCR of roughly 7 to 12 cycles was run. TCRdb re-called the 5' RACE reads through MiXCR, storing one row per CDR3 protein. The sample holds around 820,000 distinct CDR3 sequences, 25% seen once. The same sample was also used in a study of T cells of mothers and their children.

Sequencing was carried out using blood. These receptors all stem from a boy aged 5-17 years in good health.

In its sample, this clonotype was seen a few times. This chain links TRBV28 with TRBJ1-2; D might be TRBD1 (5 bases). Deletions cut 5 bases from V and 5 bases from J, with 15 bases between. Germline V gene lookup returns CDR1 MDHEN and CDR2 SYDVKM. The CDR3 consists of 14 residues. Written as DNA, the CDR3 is TGTGCCAGCAGTGGCCGGGGCAGGGCATATGGCTACACCTTC. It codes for CASSGRGRAYGYTF.

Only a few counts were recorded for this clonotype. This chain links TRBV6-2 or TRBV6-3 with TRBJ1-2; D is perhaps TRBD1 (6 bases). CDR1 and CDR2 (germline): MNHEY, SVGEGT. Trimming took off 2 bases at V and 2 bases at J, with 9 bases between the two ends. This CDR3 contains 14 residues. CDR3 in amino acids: CASSYQGTNYGYTF. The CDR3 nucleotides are TGTGCCAGCAGTTACCAGGGGACCAACTATGGCTACACCTTC.

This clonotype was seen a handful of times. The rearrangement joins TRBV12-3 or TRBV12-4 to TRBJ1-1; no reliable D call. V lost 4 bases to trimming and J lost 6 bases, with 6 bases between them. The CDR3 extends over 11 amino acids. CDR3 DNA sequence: TGTGCCAGCAGTTATGGGTCTGAAGCTTTCTTT. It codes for CASSYGSEAFF.

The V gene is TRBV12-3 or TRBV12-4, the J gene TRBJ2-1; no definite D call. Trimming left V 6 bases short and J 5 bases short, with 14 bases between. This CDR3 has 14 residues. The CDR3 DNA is TGTGCCAGCAGGGTCGACTTAATCGACAATGAGCAGTTCTTC. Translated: CASRVDLIDNEQFF.

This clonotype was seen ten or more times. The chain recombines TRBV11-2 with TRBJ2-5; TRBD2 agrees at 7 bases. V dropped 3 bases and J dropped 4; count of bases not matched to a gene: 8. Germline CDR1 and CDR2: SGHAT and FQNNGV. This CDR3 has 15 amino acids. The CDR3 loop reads CASSFPAGAGETQYF. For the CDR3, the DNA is TGTGCCAGCAGCTTTCCCGCGGGAGCGGGAGAGACCCAGTACTTC.

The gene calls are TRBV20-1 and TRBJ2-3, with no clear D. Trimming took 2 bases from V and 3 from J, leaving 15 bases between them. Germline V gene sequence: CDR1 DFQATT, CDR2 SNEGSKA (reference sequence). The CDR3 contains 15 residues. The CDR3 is CSARSPRARTDTQYF. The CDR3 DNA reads TGCAGTGCTAGATCGCCCCGGGCCAGAACAGATACGCAGTATTTT.

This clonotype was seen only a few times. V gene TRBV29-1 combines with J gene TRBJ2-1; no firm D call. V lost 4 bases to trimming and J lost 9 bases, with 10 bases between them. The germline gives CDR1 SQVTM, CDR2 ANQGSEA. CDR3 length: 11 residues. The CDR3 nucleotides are TGCAGCGTTGGCTACCCCGGTGAGCAGTTCTTC. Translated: CSVGYPGEQFF.

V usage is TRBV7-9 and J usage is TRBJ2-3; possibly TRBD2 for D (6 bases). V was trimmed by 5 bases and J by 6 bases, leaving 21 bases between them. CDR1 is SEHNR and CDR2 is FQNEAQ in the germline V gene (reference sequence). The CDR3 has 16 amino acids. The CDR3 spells CASSVRTEREMDTQYF. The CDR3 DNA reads TGTGCCAGCAGCGTACGGACGGAACGGGAGATGGATACGCAGTATTTT. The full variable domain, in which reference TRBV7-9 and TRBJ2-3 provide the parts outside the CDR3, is DTGVSQNPRHKITKRGQNVTFRCDPISEHNRLYWYRQTLGQGPEFLTYFQNEAQLEKSRLLSDRFSAERPKGSFSTLEIQRTEQGDSAMYLCASSVRTEREMDTQYFGPGTRLTVL.

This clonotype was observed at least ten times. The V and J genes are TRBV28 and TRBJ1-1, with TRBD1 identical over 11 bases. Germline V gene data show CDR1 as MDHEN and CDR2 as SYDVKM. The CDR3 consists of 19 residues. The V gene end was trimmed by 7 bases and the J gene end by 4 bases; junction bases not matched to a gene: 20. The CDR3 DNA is TGTGCCAGCAAACTAGCCCGTGGGACAGGGGGGCGCGGGAGCACTGAAGCTTTCTTT. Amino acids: CASKLARGTGGRGSTEAFF.

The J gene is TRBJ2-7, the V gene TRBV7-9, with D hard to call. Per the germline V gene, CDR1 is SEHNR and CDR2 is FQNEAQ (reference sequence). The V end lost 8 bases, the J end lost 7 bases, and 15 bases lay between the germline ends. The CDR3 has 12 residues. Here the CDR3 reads CASSSGMGEQYF. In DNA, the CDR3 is TGTGCCAGCTCGAGTGGGATGGGAGAGCAGTACTTC.

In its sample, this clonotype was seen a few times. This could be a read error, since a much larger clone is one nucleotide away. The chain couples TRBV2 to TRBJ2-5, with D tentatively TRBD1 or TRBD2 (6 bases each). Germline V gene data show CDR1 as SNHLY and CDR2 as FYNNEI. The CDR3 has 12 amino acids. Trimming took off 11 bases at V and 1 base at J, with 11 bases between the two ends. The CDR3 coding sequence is TGTGCCGGCAAGGGGGGCCAAGAGACCCAGTACTTC. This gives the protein CAGKGGQETQYF.

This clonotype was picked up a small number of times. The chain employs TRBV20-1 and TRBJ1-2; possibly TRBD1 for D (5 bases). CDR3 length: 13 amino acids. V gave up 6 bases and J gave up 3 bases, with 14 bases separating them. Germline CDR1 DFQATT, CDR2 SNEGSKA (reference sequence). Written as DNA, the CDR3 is TGCAGTGCCGAGGACATCTTCGACTATGGCTACACCTTC. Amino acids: CSAEDIFDYGYTF.

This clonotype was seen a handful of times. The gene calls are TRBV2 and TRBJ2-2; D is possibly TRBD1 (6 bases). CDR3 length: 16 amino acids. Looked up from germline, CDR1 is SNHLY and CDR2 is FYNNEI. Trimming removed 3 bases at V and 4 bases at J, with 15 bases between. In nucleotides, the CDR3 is TGTGCCAGCAGTGAGGGGGCAGGGTCGGGCACCGGGGAGCTGTTTTTT. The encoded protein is CASSEGAGSGTGELFF.

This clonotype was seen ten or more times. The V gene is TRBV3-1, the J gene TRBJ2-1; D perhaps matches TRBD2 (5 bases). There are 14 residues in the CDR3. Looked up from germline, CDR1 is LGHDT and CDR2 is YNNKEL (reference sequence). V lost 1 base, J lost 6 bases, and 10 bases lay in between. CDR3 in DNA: TGTGCCAGCAGCCAAGTGGCAGGAGGCAATGAGCAGTTCTTC. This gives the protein CASSQVAGGNEQFF.

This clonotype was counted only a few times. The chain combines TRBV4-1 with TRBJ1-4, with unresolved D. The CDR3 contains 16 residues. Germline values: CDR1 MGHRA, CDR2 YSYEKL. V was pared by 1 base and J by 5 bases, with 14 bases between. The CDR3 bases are TGCGCCAGCAGCCAAGGAATCTGGACTGCCAATGAAAAACTGTTTTTT. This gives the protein CASSQGIWTANEKLFF.

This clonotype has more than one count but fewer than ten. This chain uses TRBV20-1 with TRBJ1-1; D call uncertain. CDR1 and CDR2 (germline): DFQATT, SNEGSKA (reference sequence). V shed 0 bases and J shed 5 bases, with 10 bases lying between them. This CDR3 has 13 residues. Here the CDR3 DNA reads TGCAGTGCTAGAGATGTCGGCAAGACTGAAGCTTTCTTT. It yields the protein CSARDVGKTEAFF.

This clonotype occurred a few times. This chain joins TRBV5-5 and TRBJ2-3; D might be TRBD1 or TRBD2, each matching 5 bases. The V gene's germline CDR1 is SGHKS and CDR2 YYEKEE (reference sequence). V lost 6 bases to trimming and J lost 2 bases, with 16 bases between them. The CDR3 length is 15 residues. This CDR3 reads CASTNGGLTTDTQYF. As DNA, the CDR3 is TGTGCCAGCACTAATGGGGGTTTAACCACAGATACGCAGTATTTT.

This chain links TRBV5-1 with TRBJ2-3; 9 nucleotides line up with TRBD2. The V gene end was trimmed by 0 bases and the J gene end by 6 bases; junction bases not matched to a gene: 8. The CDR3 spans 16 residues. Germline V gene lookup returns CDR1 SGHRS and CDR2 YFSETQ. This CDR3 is CASSLALAGPRDTQYF. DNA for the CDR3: TGCGCCAGCAGCTTGGCTCTAGCGGGGCCCAGGGATACGCAGTATTTT.

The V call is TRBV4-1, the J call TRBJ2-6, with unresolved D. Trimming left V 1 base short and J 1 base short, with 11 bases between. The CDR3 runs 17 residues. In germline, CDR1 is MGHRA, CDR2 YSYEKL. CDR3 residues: CASSQVVAYSGANVLTF. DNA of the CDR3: TGCGCCAGCAGCCAAGTTGTCGCCTATTCTGGGGCCAACGTCCTGACTTTC.

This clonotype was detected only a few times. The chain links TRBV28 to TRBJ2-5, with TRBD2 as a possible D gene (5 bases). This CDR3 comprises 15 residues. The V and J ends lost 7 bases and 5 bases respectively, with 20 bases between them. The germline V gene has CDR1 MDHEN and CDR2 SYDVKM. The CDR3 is CASTQIGVIAETQYF. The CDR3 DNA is TGTGCCAGCACCCAAATCGGGGTAATTGCGGAGACCCAGTACTTC. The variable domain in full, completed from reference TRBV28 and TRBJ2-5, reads DVKVTQSSRYLVKRTGEKVFLECVQDMDHENMFWYRQDPGLGLRLIYFSYDVKMKEKGDIPEGYSVSREKKERFSLILESASTNQTSMYLCASTQIGVIAETQYFGPGTRLLVL.

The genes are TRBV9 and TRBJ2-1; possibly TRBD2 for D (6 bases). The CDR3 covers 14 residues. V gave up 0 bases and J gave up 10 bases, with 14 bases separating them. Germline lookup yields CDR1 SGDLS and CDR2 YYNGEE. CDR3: CASSVGDGGPEQFF. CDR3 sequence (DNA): TGTGCCAGCAGCGTAGGGGACGGGGGTCCGGAGCAGTTCTTC.

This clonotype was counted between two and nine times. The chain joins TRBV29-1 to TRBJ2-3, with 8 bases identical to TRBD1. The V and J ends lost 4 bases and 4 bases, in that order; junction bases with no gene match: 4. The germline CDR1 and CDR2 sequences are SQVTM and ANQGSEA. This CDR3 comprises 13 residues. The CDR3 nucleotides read TGCAGCGTTGCCAGGGGGCGACCAGATACGCAGTATTTT. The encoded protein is CSVARGRPDTQYF.

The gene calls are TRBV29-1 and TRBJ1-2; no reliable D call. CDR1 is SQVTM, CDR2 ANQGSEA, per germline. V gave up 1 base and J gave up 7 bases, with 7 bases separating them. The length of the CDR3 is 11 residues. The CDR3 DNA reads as TGCAGCGTTGAAGGGCTGTCTGGCTACACCTTC. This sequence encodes CSVEGLSGYTF. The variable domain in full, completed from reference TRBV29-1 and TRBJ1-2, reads SAVISQKPSRDICQRGTSLTIQCQVDSQVTMMFWYRQQPGQSLTLIATANQGSEATYESGFVIDKFPISRPNLTFSTLTVSNMSPEDSSIYLCSVEGLSGYTFGSGTRLTVV.

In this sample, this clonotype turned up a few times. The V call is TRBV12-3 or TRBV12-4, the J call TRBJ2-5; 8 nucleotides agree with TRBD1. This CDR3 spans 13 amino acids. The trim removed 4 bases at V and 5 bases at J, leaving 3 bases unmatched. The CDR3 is CASSSRQGETQYF. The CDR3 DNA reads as TGTGCCAGCAGTTCTCGACAGGGGGAGACCCAGTACTTC.

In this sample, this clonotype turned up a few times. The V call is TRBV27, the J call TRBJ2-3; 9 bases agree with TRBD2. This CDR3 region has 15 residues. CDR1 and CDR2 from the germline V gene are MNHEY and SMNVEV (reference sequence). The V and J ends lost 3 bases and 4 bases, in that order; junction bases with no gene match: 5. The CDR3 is CASSFSGSGPDTQYF. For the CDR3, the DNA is TGTGCCAGCAGTTTTAGCGGGAGTGGTCCAGATACGCAGTATTTT.

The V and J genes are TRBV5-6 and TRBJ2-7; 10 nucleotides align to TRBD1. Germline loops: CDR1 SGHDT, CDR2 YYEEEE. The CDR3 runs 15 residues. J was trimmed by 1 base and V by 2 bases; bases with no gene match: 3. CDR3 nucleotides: TGTGCCAGCAGCTTCGGACAGGGGGTTTCCTACGAGCAGTACTTC. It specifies CASSFGQGVSYEQYF.

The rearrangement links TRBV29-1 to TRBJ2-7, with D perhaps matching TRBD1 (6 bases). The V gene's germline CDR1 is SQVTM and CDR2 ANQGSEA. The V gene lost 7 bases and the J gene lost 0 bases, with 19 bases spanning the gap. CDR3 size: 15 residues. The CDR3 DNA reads TGCAGCGCAACTCCCCTGGACAGCCCCTCCTACGAGCAGTACTTC. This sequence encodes CSATPLDSPSYEQYF.

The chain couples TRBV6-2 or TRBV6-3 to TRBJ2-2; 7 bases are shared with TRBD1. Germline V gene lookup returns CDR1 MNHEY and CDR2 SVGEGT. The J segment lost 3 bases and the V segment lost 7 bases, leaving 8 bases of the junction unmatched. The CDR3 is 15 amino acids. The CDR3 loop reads CASTERDRHTGELFF. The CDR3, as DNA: TGTGCCAGCACCGAGAGGGACAGACACACCGGGGAGCTGTTTTTT.

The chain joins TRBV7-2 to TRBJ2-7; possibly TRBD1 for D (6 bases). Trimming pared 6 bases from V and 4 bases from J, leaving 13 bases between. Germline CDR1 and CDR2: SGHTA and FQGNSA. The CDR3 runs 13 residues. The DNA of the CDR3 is TGTGCCAGCAGTCCTATCAGGGGTTACGAGCAGTACTTC. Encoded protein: CASSPIRGYEQYF.

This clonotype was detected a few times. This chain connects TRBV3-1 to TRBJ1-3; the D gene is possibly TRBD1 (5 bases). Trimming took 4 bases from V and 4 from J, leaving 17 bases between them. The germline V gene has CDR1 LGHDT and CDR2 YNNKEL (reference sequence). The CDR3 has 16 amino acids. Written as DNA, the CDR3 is TGTGCCAGCAGCCTGGTTACCGGGACGACGGGAAACACCATATATTTT. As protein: CASSLVTGTTGNTIYF.

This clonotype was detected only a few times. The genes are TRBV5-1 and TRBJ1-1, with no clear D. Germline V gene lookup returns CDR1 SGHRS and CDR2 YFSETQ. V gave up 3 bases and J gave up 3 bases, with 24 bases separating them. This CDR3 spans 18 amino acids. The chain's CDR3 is CASSSNRSTWTAYTEAFF. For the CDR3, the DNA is TGCGCCAGCAGCTCAAACAGATCAACTTGGACGGCGTACACTGAAGCTTTCTTT.

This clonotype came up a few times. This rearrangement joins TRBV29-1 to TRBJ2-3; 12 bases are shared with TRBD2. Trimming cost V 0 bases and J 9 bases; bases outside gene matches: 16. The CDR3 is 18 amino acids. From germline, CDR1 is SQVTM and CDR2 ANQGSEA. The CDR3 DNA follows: TGCAGCGTTGAAGATCGATTCCGACTAGCGGGAGTAGGGGGAACGCAGTATTTT. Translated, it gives CSVEDRFRLAGVGGTQYF.